This TCR beta chain was sequenced for a study of regulatory T cells in long-lasting Graves disease. Library construction for TCR beta used iRepertoire HTBI primers and Arm-PCR of CDR3 regions. Using its own MiXCR run on the multiplex PCR reads, TCRdb lists one record per CDR3 protein. The data show 500,000 to 800,000 distinct CDR3 sequences, 25% to 35% seen once. Study outcomes and limitations: Favoring TRBV28, TRBJ1-2 and TRBJ2-5 was a feature seen in persistent disease.

Time point indicated: persistent/refractory GD, antithyroid drugs over 5 years with positive TRAb. PBMC-derived RNA was used for the TCR library. Patients of an endocrinology department in Xi'an, China, were included. Staff drew roughly 10 milliliters of peripheral blood into EDTA tubes. The CDR3 is 15 residues long. V lost 1 base and J lost 14; bases outside the gene matches: 10. Germline CDR1 reads SGHRS; CDR2 reads YFSETQ. This clonotype was counted many times. Its cognate antigen is unknown. The sequence was obtained from a female donor with Graves disease. This chain joins TRBV5-1 and TRBJ2-1, with 12 positions matching TRBD2. Sequencing was performed on peripheral blood mononuclear cells (PBMCs), taken when the disease was refractory, from a patient treated with antithyroid drugs. The CDR3 loop is CASSLTRLAGEREFF. In nucleotides, the CDR3 is TGCGCCAGCAGCTTGACAAGACTAGCGGGAGAGAGAGAGTTCTTC.